This T cell receptor (beta chain) was recovered during a study of blood T cell repertoires in COVID-19 (dated by TCRdb to 2019 to 2021). General notes on the study: The collaborator samples originated in the United States, Italy and Spain and spanned the acute and convalescent phases of COVID-19. The prospective study material was composed of cDNA or gDNA derived from T cells, B-cell-depleted T cells, or PBMCs. Subjects who had been exposed to COVID-19, were actively infected with it, or had recovered from it provided the deeply sampled blood TCRbeta repertoires that made up the dataset. A freely available public database, intended as a resource for researchers studying the immune response to SARS-CoV-2, is where the repertoires were released. Samples came from the ongoing ImmuneRACE study (first 160 participants) plus 1,254 subjects from 6 global collaborators. A de-identified subject ID, COVID-19 status, age in years and sex were almost always included in the sample metadata. HLA class I and class II types, where available, came from metadata supplied by the sample provider rather than from assay-based typing.

TCRbeta CDR3 regions were amplified from genomic DNA using the immunoSEQ Assay, a bias-controlled multiplex PCR. The authors' analysis ran thus. The number of nucleated cells in each sample was estimated from the amplification of reference gene primers within the assay. To quantify the absolute abundance of each unique TCRbeta CDR3 rearrangement, sequence reads were collapsed and filtered. Productive Simpson clonality was computed per sample as the square root of Simpson's diversity index over productive rearrangements. This immuneACCESS table, as held by TCRdb, lists in-frame sequences with V and J called but not all clones. Of the missing ones, under half trace to an unresolved V gene in checked studies; the others have no known cause. That table furnishes V, J and clone size, whereas the DNA furnished D and trimming. This sample has roughly 180,000 clones in its table, and approximately 80% of those were observed once. The ten largest clones add up to under 15% of the sample.

The CDR3 contains 15 residues, cysteine and phenylalanine counted. Of all the DNA, just the CDR3 is kept, 45 bases in frame from base 1. CDR1 and CDR2 were assigned from the germline V gene (reference sequence) as GTSNPN and SVGIG. Trimming takes 1 base from V and 6 bases from J, and the germline ends sit 16 bases apart. Beyond this particular receptor, the publication reports: The amount of clinical and demographic metadata varied by source and participant and was provided uncurated.

Participants in the prospective study were aged about 18 to 100 years, lived in 24 United States geographic areas, and enrolled through a virtual design. In the prospective study, cohorts were assigned on the basis of participant-reported clinical history obtained from a screening survey and a study questionnaire. Exposed participants had been in contact with someone with a PCR-confirmed or clinician-diagnosed COVID-19 case within 2 weeks of study entry. Mobile phlebotomists in the prospective study collected whole blood, serum and a nasopharyngeal or oropharyngeal swab from every participant. Prospective study participants could optionally give additional blood draws and questionnaires over an approximately two-month period. Blood samples from the prospective study were shipped frozen or at room temperature prior to DNA extraction. Comments on this clone: Its antigen remains unidentified. Base qualities are not provided; no much larger clone lies one nucleotide away.

The chain joins TRBV30 to TRBJ1-5; the D gene is perhaps TRBD1, from 5 matching bases. The sequence was collected from a man in his sixties who had been exposed to COVID-19. The specimen was PBMCs or T cells enriched from blood (not recorded which). Here the CDR3 is given as CAWSAEPGGGQPQHF. The nucleotide sequence reads TGTGCCTGGAGTGCCGAGCCGGGGGGGGGTCAGCCCCAGCATTTT.